These T cell receptor beta chains were read from a single sample in a study of neurological immune-mediated disorders. MiXCR, applied by TCRdb to the 5' RACE reads, yields one record per CDR3 protein. The sample has approximately 100,000 distinct CDR3 sequences; roughly 4% are singletons. The sequencing input was PBMCs. These receptors all come from a woman under 30 with multiple sclerosis. CDR3s include the opening cysteine and the closing phenylalanine or tryptophan. D genes are given only for firm matches. Rows may omit the clone size; those that give it use once, few, many or a size class.

NA TRBJ2-2 many TRBV12-3/TRBV12-4 TGTGCCAGCAGTCCCCCCGGACGCCGCAGAGGCGGGGAGCTGTTTTTT CASSPPGRRRGGELFF
NA TRBJ2-1 many TRBV30 TGTGCCACCGACTTAACAGGAACGGGCAATGAGCAGTTCTTC CATDLTGTGNEQFF
TRBD2 TRBJ2-7 many TRBV2 TGTGCCAGCGAAGCCGGGACTAGTGGTCACGAGCAGTACTTC CASEAGTSGHEQYF
NA TRBJ2-7 many TRBV5-1 TGCGCCAGTCGGAGGGACCTCAACGATGCCTACGAGCAGTACTTC CASRRDLNDAYEQYF
NA TRBJ2-7 many TRBV20-1 TGCAGTGCTAGGGGCTACGGGCAGCCCTACGAGCAGTACTTC CSARGYGQPYEQYF
TRBD2 TRBJ2-5 many TRBV3-1 TGTGCCAGCAGCCACTCTCCGGGACTAGCGGGAGGGCCGGTAGAGACCCAGTACTTC CASSHSPGLAGGPVETQYF
TRBD1 TRBJ1-5 many TRBV12-3/TRBV12-4 TGTGCCAGTAGTTCCACCGGGACAGTCTTTCAGCCCCAGCATTTT CASSSTGTVFQPQHF
TRBD1 TRBJ1-2 many TRBV28 TGTGCCAGCAGTACACAACGAGTGGACAGGGGGAATGGCTACACCTTC CASSTQRVDRGNGYTF
TRBD2 TRBJ2-7 many TRBV20-1 TGCAGTGCTAGAGATCCTCGGAGCGGGGGGTTGTACGAGCAGTACTTC CSARDPRSGGLYEQYF
NA TRBJ1-3 many TRBV5-1 TGCGCCAGCAGACCGGACGGAACCTCTGGAAACACCATATATTTT CASRPDGTSGNTIYF
TRBD2 TRBJ2-2 many TRBV4-1 TGCGCCAGCAGCCAAATAGCGGGGGGGGTCGGGGAGCTGTTTTTT CASSQIAGGVGELFF
NA TRBJ1-1 many TRBV12-3/TRBV12-4 TGTGCCAGCAGTTTAGAGTCGGGAGAGGACTTT CASSLESGEDF
NA TRBJ2-3 few TRBV27 TGTGCCAGCAGTCCAAGCGGCCGGTGGGGTACGCAGTATTTT CASSPSGRWGTQYF
TRBD2 TRBJ2-3 many TRBV20-1 TGCAGCACACTGGGACTAGCGGGGGCGCAAACGCAGTATTTT CSTLGLAGAQTQYF
NA TRBJ1-1 many TRBV5-1 TGCGCCAGCAGCCCCGCGCCGCGGGGGCTGAGCACTGAAGCTTTCTTT CASSPAPRGLSTEAFF
NA TRBJ2-7 many TRBV7-9 TGTGCCAGCAGCTGGTCCGGTTACGAGCAGTACTTC CASSWSGYEQYF
NA TRBJ2-6 many TRBV6-1 TGTGCCAGCAGTAGTGGGACGGCACGAGGGGCCAACGTCCTGACTTTC CASSSGTARGANVLTF
NA TRBJ1-4 many TRBV6-5 TGTGCCAGCAGTTCGGGGGCGTCTAATGAAAAACTGTTTTTT CASSSGASNEKLFF
NA TRBJ1-1 many TRBV5-1 TGCGCCAGCAGCTTCGGCCTTACCATGAACACTGAAGCTTTCTTT CASSFGLTMNTEAFF
TRBD1 TRBJ2-7 many TRBV5-5 TGTGCCAGCAGCGGGGGACAGGGGGCGGATGAGCAGTACTTC CASSGGQGADEQYF
NA TRBJ1-1 many TRBV12-3/TRBV12-4 TGTGCCAGCAGTTTCGGCAGAACCTACTACACTGAAGCTTTCTTT CASSFGRTYYTEAFF
NA TRBJ2-1 NA TRBV24-1 TGTCCCACCAGTGATCACGGGGGACAGCACAATGAGCAGTTCTTC CPTSDHGGQHNEQFF
NA TRBJ1-3 many TRBV15 TGTGCCACCAGCCTTTTGGAGGAAGGGGAGAAATGGCTCGGCACCATATATTTT CATSLLEEGEKWLGTIYF
NA TRBJ2-1 many TRBV6-1 TGTGCCAGCATATTAGCGGAGGGATACAATGAGCAGTTCTTC CASILAEGYNEQFF
NA TRBJ1-2 many TRBV12-3/TRBV12-4 TGTGCCAGCAGCAGGACCCTGGCCTATGGCTACACCTTC CASSRTLAYGYTF
TRBD2 TRBJ2-1 many TRBV28 TGTGCCAGCAGTTTAGCGGGAGAGGTCAATGAGCAGTTCTTC CASSLAGEVNEQFF
NA TRBJ1-2 many TRBV18 TGTGCCAGCTCACCACCGGAGGCAGGGAACTATGGCTACACCTTC CASSPPEAGNYGYTF
TRBD1 TRBJ2-7 many TRBV5-1 TGCGCCAGCAGCTCGGGCCTAGGGGGCGACGAGCAGTACTTC CASSSGLGGDEQYF
TRBD2 TRBJ2-5 many TRBV4-1 TGCGCCAGCAGCCAACCAGGGACTAGCGGGGGATTACAAGAGACCCAGTACTTC CASSQPGTSGGLQETQYF
NA TRBJ2-1 many TRBV7-2 TGTGCCAGCAGTCCCGGACCGGTATCCTACAATGAGCAGTTCTTC CASSPGPVSYNEQFF
TRBD1 TRBJ2-7 many TRBV4-2 TGTGCCAGCAGCCGGCAAAGGGACAGGGGAGCGGAAGAGCAGTACTTC CASSRQRDRGAEEQYF
NA TRBJ2-7 many TRBV4-1 TGCGCCAGCAGCCATAGATCGGGGGAAGGCCTTCCCTACGAGCAGTACTTC CASSHRSGEGLPYEQYF
NA TRBJ1-5 many TRBV5-1 TGCGCCAGCAGCTTGGGCACAGGGTCTTTAGATCAGCCCCAGCATTTT CASSLGTGSLDQPQHF
NA TRBJ1-5 NA TRBV10-2 TGCGCCAGCAGCGCTTCAGGGAATAAGACCCAGAATTTT CASSASGNKTQNF
TRBD2 TRBJ2-1 many TRBV6-2/TRBV6-3 TGTGCCAGCAGGCGTAGCGGGACCTCCTACAATGAGCAGTTCTTC CASRRSGTSYNEQFF
TRBD1 TRBJ2-5 many TRBV9 TGTGCCAGCAGCCAGCGACAGGGTCTGTCAGAGACCCAGTACTTC CASSQRQGLSETQYF
TRBD1 TRBJ1-1 few TRBV10-3 TGTGCCATCCGGGGACAGTTAAACACTGAAGCTTTCTTT CAIRGQLNTEAFF
TRBD2 TRBJ2-1 many TRBV14 TGTGCCAGCAGCCCGTACCCCGGGGGGGGGAACAATGAGCAGTTCTTC CASSPYPGGGNNEQFF
TRBD2 TRBJ2-2 many TRBV7-3 TGTGCCAGCAGCACAAACTCTAACGGGGGGTACACCGGGGAGCTGTTTTTT CASSTNSNGGYTGELFF
TRBD2 TRBJ2-1 many TRBV20-1 TGCAGTGCTAGGACAGGAGGGACTAGCGCCAATGAGCAGTTCTTC CSARTGGTSANEQFF
NA TRBJ2-7 many TRBV5-1 TGCGCCAGCAGCTTCGGGCAGGTAGACTACGAGCAGTACTTC CASSFGQVDYEQYF
NA TRBJ2-7 many TRBV12-3/TRBV12-4 TGTGCCAGCAGTCCTTGGGACTTCTTCTACGAGCAGTACTTC CASSPWDFFYEQYF
NA TRBJ2-7 many TRBV12-3/TRBV12-4 TGTGCCAGCAGTTTACAGGCTCGGTACGAGCAGTACTTC CASSLQARYEQYF
NA TRBJ1-1 many TRBV7-3 TGTGCCAGCAGGGGGGTGAACACTGAAGCTTTCTTT CASRGVNTEAFF
TRBD2 TRBJ2-7 many TRBV12-3/TRBV12-4 TGTGCCAGCAGTTTAGTTGGCGGGGGGGCCCTCGAGCAGTACTTC CASSLVGGGALEQYF
NA TRBJ2-1 many TRBV15 TGTGCCACCAGCAGAGATCGCACCTTAGAGCAGTTCTTC CATSRDRTLEQFF
TRBD1 TRBJ2-7 many TRBV7-2 TGTGCCAGCAGCTTAACGACAGGGGGCTACGAGCAGTACTTC CASSLTTGGYEQYF
NA TRBJ2-7 many TRBV7-9 TGTGCCAGCAGCGCACTTTTAGGGCAGGGGACTTCTGAGGGGCAGTACTTC CASSALLGQGTSEGQYF
TRBD1 TRBJ2-3 many TRBV12-3/TRBV12-4 TGTGCCAGCAGTTTACGCAGGGGGTCAGATACGCAGTATTTT CASSLRRGSDTQYF
NA TRBJ1-2 many TRBV29-1 TGCAGCGTCCCGACCGATGGACAAAACTATGGCTACACCTTC CSVPTDGQNYGYTF